By sample share, the clone carrying this T cell receptor beta chain is medium-sized. Its antigen is unidentified. The germline gives CDR1 SGHTA, CDR2 FQGNSA. There are 16 residues in the CDR3. V gave up 2 bases and J gave up 0 bases, with 11 bases separating them. In TCRdb, the 5' RACE reads were re-called with MiXCR into one record per CDR3 protein. The sample records hundreds of thousands of distinct CDR3 sequences, under 15% being singletons. The source of the sample is a study of T cells after yellow fever vaccination. Points from the study as a whole: Primary-vaccination clones mostly resurfaced post-booster (nearly 97% CD4, about 87% CD8). Peaking faster, on day 5 versus 15, the secondary response was nonetheless weaker.

Sequencing was performed on CD4+ T cells sorted from PBMCs, taken 15 days after the yellow fever booster vaccination. This receptor was obtained from a young man who received the YFV17D yellow fever vaccine. V is TRBV7-2 and J is TRBJ2-1; D unclear. The CDR3 coding sequence is TGTGCCAGCAGCTTATTAGGAACGAGCTCCTACAATGAGCAGTTCTTC. Protein: CASSLLGTSSYNEQFF.